This TCR beta chain was retrieved from a study of graft-versus-host responses after intestinal transplantation. Assay used: immunoSEQ multiplex PCR; TCRdb lists only in-frame clones, some missing. The table records 60,000 to 70,000 clones, roughly 89% of them present only once. Tissue processing of the graft released intraepithelial and lamina propria lymphocytes from it. The germline V gene encodes CDR1 SNHLY and CDR2 FYNNEI. This CDR3 contains 17 residues. V gave up 3 bases and J gave up 2 bases; unmatched junction bases: 10. The receptor's source is a human patient who received an intestinal transplant, so some T cells may come from the graft donor. This chain connects TRBV2 to TRBJ2-3, with TRBD1 identical over 8 bases. Sequenced material: ileum tissue, taken 357 days after transplant. The CDR3 loop reads CASSDPSRTGITDTQYF. The CDR3 DNA reads as TGTGCCAGCAGTGACCCCTCCCGGACAGGGATCACAGATACGCAGTATTTT.